The present entry profiles one TCR beta chain with its context. As yet, its antigen is unknown. This CDR3 is built from 15 residues. V dropped 3 bases and J dropped 3 bases, with 14 bases sitting between them. The germline V gene has CDR1 SGHTA and CDR2 FQGTGA. The data were obtained in a study of long-term antiretroviral therapy in people with HIV. General observations from the study: The study found that diversity rose after ART but stayed below transplant donor controls.

Every participant with HIV received treatment in the United States. Sequencing used immunoSEQ v3.0 at survey level. Libraries were prepared by immunoSEQ multiplex PCR; TCRdb keeps only in-frame clonotypes and omits some of them. This sample has 20,000 to 25,000 clones, with about 92% found just once. This specimen consisted of unsorted PBMCs, obtained 4.4 years after starting antiretroviral therapy. The chain employs TRBV7-3 and TRBJ1-1; D is perhaps TRBD1 (6 bases). The receptor's source is a woman in her fifties or sixties with HIV. The CDR3 spells CASSFTGRGDTEAFF. The CDR3 bases are TGTGCCAGCAGCTTTACAGGGCGAGGGGACACTGAAGCTTTCTTT.